The 16 T cell receptor beta chains reported below all come from one sample, sequenced in a study of somatic mutations in cytotoxic T cells in rheumatoid arthritis. TCRdb's table, derived via immunoSEQ multiplex PCR, lists solely in-frame clones and lacks some. The sample lists about 7,000 clones; 65% to 80% were seen once. The specimen sequenced was CD8+ T cells sorted from blood. The receptor set was obtained from an adult with rheumatoid arthritis.

This clone was seen once. The chain is built from TRBV6-1 and TRBJ2-5; D may be TRBD1 or TRBD2 (6 bases each). This CDR3 has 15 amino acids. Between the trimmed V and J ends, which lost 6 bases and 4 bases, there was a span of 18 bases. The germline gives CDR1 MNHNS, CDR2 SASEGT. The CDR3 loop reads CASSPQRGVGETQYF. The CDR3 DNA is TGTGCCAGCAGCCCCCAAAGGGGGGTAGGAGAGACCCAGTACTTC.

Notes on this clone: The junction differs from germline at one of its ends, possibly a read error. The chain combines TRBV7-7 with TRBJ2-5, with a possible D match to TRBD1 (6 bases). The CDR3 spans 14 residues. Germline V lookup: CDR1 SSHAT, CDR2 FNYEAQ (reference sequence). The CDR3 protein is CASSPTGFQETRYF. The CDR3 coding sequence is TGTGCTAGCAGCCCTACAGGGTTCCAAGAGACCCGGTACTTC.

This sequence joins TRBV10-3 and TRBJ2-7, with D possibly matching TRBD2 (5 bases). The CDR3 is 13 residues long. CDR1 and CDR2 (germline): ENHRY, SYGVKD. Trimming cost V 10 bases and J 0 bases, with 13 bases left between them. CDR3 amino acids: CATGFGSSYEQYF. The CDR3 DNA follows: TGTGCCACCGGCTTTGGGAGCTCCTACGAGCAGTACTTC.

This chain uses TRBV2 with TRBJ1-1; perhaps TRBD1 as D (5 bases). The V gene lost 3 bases and the J gene lost 3 bases, with 5 bases spanning the gap. Germline CDR1 SNHLY, CDR2 FYNNEI. CDR3 length: 12 amino acids. The CDR3 protein is CASSEGDTEAFF. The CDR3, as DNA: TGTGCCAGCAGTGAGGGGGACACTGAAGCTTTCTTT.

The chain couples TRBV13 to TRBJ2-2, with TRBD2 matching over 11 bases. V lost 4 bases to trimming and J lost 5 bases; unmatched junction nucleotides: 9. CDR1 is PRHDT and CDR2 is FYEKMQ in the germline V gene (reference sequence). This CDR3 comprises 17 residues. CDR3 loop: CASSSTSGGIGTGELFF. Here the CDR3 DNA reads TGTGCCAGCAGCTCCACTAGCGGGGGAATTGGGACCGGGGAGCTGTTTTTT.

This clone has a single count. The chain is built from TRBV4-3 and TRBJ2-2; 9 bases agree with TRBD1. Germline CDR1 reads LGHNA; CDR2 reads YSLEER. The length of the CDR3 is 15 residues. J lost 3 bases, V lost 4 bases, and 3 bases had no gene match. CDR3 residues: CASSLGQGHTGELFF. The CDR3 bases are TGCGCCAGCAGCCTAGGACAGGGGCACACCGGGGAGCTGTTTTTT.

The V gene is TRBV5-6, the J gene TRBJ2-7; D may be TRBD1 (5 bases). V was pared by 4 bases and J by 2 bases, with 10 bases between. The CDR3 consists of 13 residues. Looked up from germline, CDR1 is SGHDT and CDR2 is YYEEEE. The CDR3 protein is CASSPPRAYEQYF. CDR3 bases: TGTGCCAGCAGCCCCCCCAGGGCCTACGAGCAGTACTTC. Combining the CDR3 with reference TRBV5-6 and TRBJ2-7 gives the whole variable domain DAGVTQSPTHLIKTRGQQVTLRCSPKSGHDTVSWYQQALGQGPQFIFQYYEEEERQRGNFPDRFSGHQFPNYSSELNVNALLLGDSALYLCASSPPRAYEQYFGPGTRLTVT.

The chain uses TRBV7-9 and TRBJ2-3; D is perhaps TRBD2 (5 bases). This CDR3 has 11 residues. V lost 8 bases and J lost 11, with 14 bases in between. CDR1 is SEHNR, CDR2 FQNEAQ, per germline (reference sequence). The CDR3 bases are TGTGCCAGCGATCTCCGGGATGTGCAGTATTTT. Translating it yields CASDLRDVQYF.

The chain is built from TRBV9 and TRBJ2-5, with D possibly being TRBD2 (7 bases). The J call is doubtful: the DNA matches TRBJ2-7 better. Germline loops: CDR1 SGDLS, CDR2 YYNGEE. CDR3 size: 15 residues. The DNA of the CDR3 is TGTGCCAGCAGCGTAGTAGGGGGGGGGCCCCACGAGCAGTACTTC. It specifies CASSVVGGGPHEQYF.

The chain joins TRBV11-2 to TRBJ1-2; D call uncertain. This CDR3 contains 12 residues. Trimming removed 2 bases from V and 3 bases from J, with 4 bases in between. Germline values: CDR1 SGHAT, CDR2 FQNNGV. The CDR3 nucleotides are TGTGCCAGCAGCTTACAGGACTATGGCTACACCTTC. It translates to CASSLQDYGYTF.

Only one count was recorded for this clone. This chain joins TRBV27 and TRBJ1-4; TRBD1 matches 9 bases. The CDR3 length is 15 residues. The V and J ends lost 6 bases and 8 bases, in that order; junction bases with no gene match: 10. CDR1 is MNHEY, CDR2 SMNVEV, per germline (reference sequence). CDR3 coding DNA: TGTGCCAGCAGAAGAACCGGGACAGGGTTCGAAAAACTGTTTTTT. Translating gives CASRRTGTGFEKLFF.

This clone turned up a few times. The chain employs TRBV27 and TRBJ1-1; D is uncertain. This CDR3 has 13 residues. Trimming left V 8 bases short and J 0 bases short, with 10 bases between. Germline V lookup: CDR1 MNHEY, CDR2 SMNVEV (reference sequence). The CDR3 DNA is TGTGCCAGCGGGCCCCAAATGAACACTGAAGCTTTCTTT. Residues: CASGPQMNTEAFF.

This rearrangement joins TRBV5-6 to TRBJ2-3, with D possibly TRBD2 on 6 matching bases. Germline CDR1 SGHDT, CDR2 YYEEEE. The CDR3 contains 15 residues. V was trimmed by 0 bases and J by 6 bases, leaving 14 bases between them. The CDR3 coding sequence is TGTGCCAGCAGCTTGGACGCGGGGCCCGGGGATACGCAGTATTTT. Protein: CASSLDAGPGDTQYF.

The chain is built from TRBV11-3 and TRBJ1-5; D is ambiguous. CDR1 is SGHNT and CDR2 is YENEEA in the germline V gene. Trimming cost V 3 bases and J 7 bases, with 19 bases left between them. The CDR3 has 16 amino acids. Here the CDR3 reads CASSLIRPGRGQPQHF. CDR3 nucleotide sequence: TGTGCCAGCAGCTTGATCCGGCCCGGCCGGGGACAGCCCCAGCATTTT.

The V call is TRBV5-1, the J call TRBJ2-3; D not certain. Germline V gives CDR1 SGHRS, CDR2 YFSETQ. Trimming shortened V by 0 bases and J by 1 base, and 12 bases separated the two germline ends. This CDR3 is 16 amino acids long. The CDR3 sequence: CASSLAGNHGTDTQYF. CDR3 nucleotides: TGCGCCAGCAGCTTGGCCGGAAACCATGGCACAGATACGCAGTATTTT.

This clone turned up a few times. This rearrangement joins TRBV9 to TRBJ2-3; 11 bases map to TRBD2. The germline gives CDR1 SGDLS, CDR2 YYNGEE. Trimming cost V 5 bases and J 5 bases; bases outside gene matches: 4. This CDR3 spans 14 amino acids. The CDR3 loop is CASSLAGGLDTQYF. In nucleotides, the CDR3 is TGTGCCAGCAGTTTAGCGGGGGGGCTAGATACGCAGTATTTT.